The clone carrying this TCR beta chain was detected many times. Its target is unknown. V was shortened by 5 bases and J by 4 bases, with 11 bases between the two germline ends. This CDR3 is 13 amino acids long. Looked up from germline, CDR1 is SGHTA and CDR2 is FQGNSA. This specimen belongs to a study of neurological immune-mediated disorders. Overall study results and limits: No sharing of CDR3 amino acid sequences was observed among expanded clones across subjects, suggesting private repertoires in all groups.

The time point is: technical triplicate 1. TCRdb re-called the 5' RACE reads through MiXCR, storing one row per CDR3 protein. The table lists tens of thousands of distinct CDR3 sequences, roughly 10% of them singletons, with roughly 3.9% in the top ten. Sequenced sample: PBMCs. This chain links TRBV7-2 with TRBJ1-2; TRBD1 is a possible D gene (5 bases). This clonotype originated in a man in his 60s with HTLV-1-associated myelopathy (HAM/TSP). CDR3 region: CASSISGGYGYTF. In DNA, the CDR3 is TGTGCCAGCAGCATAAGTGGGGGCTATGGCTACACCTTC.